These 8 T cell receptor beta chains came from one sample sequenced in a study of blood T cell repertoires in COVID-19 (dated by TCRdb to the early 2020s). The receptor library was made with the immunoSEQ multiplex PCR assay. In its TCRdb copy, this immuneACCESS table keeps in-frame sequences only and misses some clones. Where compared with another copy, unresolved V genes explain less than half of these, and the others have no known cause. The sample table holds 150,000 or so clones, of which approximately 81% were seen once. The ten largest clones represent roughly 15% of the sample. The sample comprised peripheral blood. The receptors were sampled from a man between 18 and 29 years old with active or convalescent COVID-19.

The chain recombines TRBV6-1 with TRBJ1-1, with 7 bases aligning to TRBD1. Germline CDR1 reads MNHNS; CDR2 reads SASEGT. V trimming: 0 bases; J trimming: 1 base; junction bases outside the gene matches: 11. This CDR3 has 18 amino acids. The CDR3 sequence: CASSEASYSNRGNTEAFF. The CDR3 DNA sequence: TGTGCCAGCAGTGAAGCGTCCTACTCCAACAGGGGGAACACTGAAGCTTTCTTT.

V usage is TRBV7-6 and J usage is TRBJ1-2; possibly TRBD1 for D (6 bases). Germline V gene sequence: CDR1 SGHVS, CDR2 FNYEAQ. With 4 bases removed from V and 5 bases from J, the gap between germline ends came to 17 bases. This CDR3 spans 15 amino acids. CDR3 region: CASSSTTRGLYGYTF. The DNA of the CDR3 is TGTGCCAGCAGCTCTACAACCAGGGGCCTTTATGGCTACACCTTC.

The chain combines TRBV12-3 or TRBV12-4 with TRBJ2-1; no reliable D call. V was cut by 2 bases and J by 5 bases, with 7 bases left in between. This CDR3 spans 13 amino acids. This CDR3 is CASSLPLHNEQFF. The CDR3 DNA reads TGTGCCAGCAGTTTACCTCTCCACAATGAGCAGTTCTTC.

The CDR3 sequence: CAGLEAGLGRNEQFF. CDR3 sequence (DNA): TGTGCCGGGCTGGAAGCAGGGCTCGGGAGGAATGAGCAGTTCTTC. J is TRBJ2-1 and V is TRBV21-1; the table's TRBD2 call for D was not verified on the DNA. TRBV21-1 is a known pseudogene. The CDR3 is 15 amino acids.

This chain links TRBV30 with TRBJ2-3; D gene uncertain. Germline values: CDR1 GTSNPN, CDR2 SVGIG (reference sequence). Deletions cut 1 base from V and 3 bases from J, with 17 bases between. CDR3 length: 16 amino acids. The CDR3 sequence: CAWSAARVSGTDTQYF. The CDR3 DNA is TGTGCCTGGAGTGCGGCCCGGGTCTCCGGAACAGATACGCAGTATTTT.

This clone was recorded only once. The chain uses TRBV4-3 and TRBJ2-2; 7 nucleotides match TRBD1. The ends lost 0 bases at V and 4 bases at J; junction bases unmatched: 8. CDR3 length: 17 amino acids. Germline V gene sequence: CDR1 LGHNA, CDR2 YSLEER. DNA of the CDR3: TGCGCCAGCAGCCAAGATTTCGGGACAGATATCACCGGGGAGCTGTTTTTT. This gives the protein CASSQDFGTDITGELFF.

The rearrangement links TRBV6-2 or TRBV6-3 to TRBJ1-5; a weak D match, TRBD1 (5 bases). V was cut by 2 bases and J by 5 bases, with 13 bases left in between. Germline CDR1 MNHEY, CDR2 SVGEGT. This CDR3 has 15 amino acids. CDR3: CASSYIRVGDQPQHF. The CDR3 DNA reads TGTGCCAGCAGTTACATAAGGGTAGGGGATCAGCCCCAGCATTTT.

The V and J genes are TRBV27 and TRBJ1-5; D call uncertain. CDR3 length: 17 residues. The V gene's germline CDR1 is MNHEY and CDR2 SMNVEV (reference sequence). V lost 2 bases and J lost 0, with 14 bases in between. CDR3 nucleotides: TGTGCCAGCAGTTTAAGCGGGGAGGGATATAGCAATCAGCCCCAGCATTTT. It codes for CASSLSGEGYSNQPQHF.